These 24 T cell receptor beta chains came from one sample sequenced in a study of blood T cell repertoires in COVID-19. Method: immunoSEQ multiplex PCR; TCRdb's copy keeps in-frame clones and lacks some. Of about 240,000 clones listed, 70% to 90% are singletons. Sequencing input: peripheral blood. Source of these receptors: a woman between 65 and 79 years old with active or convalescent COVID-19.

This clone showed up just a few times. J is TRBJ2-7 and V is TRBV4-3; 7 bases agree with TRBD2. The CDR3 contains 15 residues. Germline lookup yields CDR1 LGHNA and CDR2 YSLEER. J gave up 6 bases and V 2 bases, and 10 bases lay outside the gene matches. The CDR3 loop reads CASSQNAGDLVEQYF. The CDR3 region has the DNA TGCGCCAGCAGCCAAAATGCGGGGGACTTGGTCGAGCAGTACTTC.

V usage is TRBV5-1 and J usage is TRBJ2-3, with a weak D call TRBD1 (6 bases). The germline V gene has CDR1 SGHRS and CDR2 YFSETQ. The CDR3 loop spans 14 amino acids. V dropped 6 bases and J dropped 6 bases, with 17 bases sitting between them. The CDR3 DNA follows: TGCGCCAGCACTATGTGGGGGCCTGGCGATACGCAGTATTTT. Translating gives CASTMWGPGDTQYF.

This clone came up once. This chain links TRBV2 with TRBJ2-2, with D uncertain. Trimming shortened V by 7 bases and J by 2 bases, and 17 bases separated the two germline ends. The CDR3 is 16 residues long. Germline V gene data show CDR1 as SNHLY and CDR2 as FYNNEI. The CDR3 sequence is CASTSDTILNTGELFF. In nucleotides, the CDR3 is TGTGCCAGCACCTCCGACACCATCCTCAACACCGGGGAGCTGTTTTTT.

The table lists this clone with a count of one. The chain uses TRBV6-2 or TRBV6-3 and TRBJ1-1, with a weak D call TRBD1 (6 bases). CDR1 is MNHEY and CDR2 is SVGEGT in the germline V gene. V was trimmed by 4 bases and J by 1 base, leaving 13 bases between them. This CDR3 contains 15 residues. CDR3 region: CASSSPGTQNTEAFF. For the CDR3, the DNA is TGTGCCAGCAGTTCCCCCGGGACACAGAACACTGAAGCTTTCTTT.

The rearrangement uses TRBV19 and TRBJ1-2; D is possibly TRBD1 (5 bases). V was pared by 7 bases and J by 5 bases, with 20 bases between. Germline V gene data show CDR1 as LNHDA and CDR2 as SQIVND (reference sequence). The CDR3 totals 15 residues. The CDR3 nucleotides are TGTGCCAGTACTACCGGGGGGGATAGTTCATATGGCTACACCTTC. Its protein product is CASTTGGDSSYGYTF. Based on the CDR3 plus reference TRBV19 and TRBJ1-2, the full variable domain is DGGITQSPKYLFRKEGQNVTLSCEQNLNHDAMYWYRQDPGQGLRLIYYSQIVNDFQKGDIAEGYSVSREKKESFPLTVTSAQKNPTAFYLCASTTGGDSSYGYTFGSGTRLTVV.

The chain combines TRBV6-2 or TRBV6-3 with TRBJ1-5; 8 nucleotides line up with TRBD1. The length of the CDR3 is 17 residues. With V trimmed by 6 bases and J by 6 bases, 16 bases remained unmatched. Germline V gives CDR1 MNHEY, CDR2 SVGEGT. The CDR3, as DNA: TGTGCCAGCAGCGACGACAGGGGCGTACTGGGGGGTCAGCCCCAGCATTTT. Protein product: CASSDDRGVLGGQPQHF.

The rearrangement joins TRBV29-1 to TRBJ2-3; TRBD1 is a possible D gene (7 bases). V lost 5 bases, J lost 3 bases, and 12 bases lay in between. This CDR3 region has 13 residues. From germline, CDR1 is SQVTM and CDR2 ANQGSEA. CDR3 amino acids: CSVSGGGTDTQYF. The CDR3 DNA reads TGCAGCGTTTCAGGGGGAGGAACAGATACGCAGTATTTT.

This chain links TRBV10-3 with TRBJ2-1; a weak D match, TRBD2 (5 bases). Germline V CDR1 and CDR2: ENHRY, SYGVKD. V lost 0 bases and J lost 0, with 6 bases in between. This CDR3 comprises 15 residues. For the CDR3, the DNA is TGTGCCATCAGTGAGTCCGGACTCTCCTACAATGAGCAGTTCTTC. This translates into CAISESGLSYNEQFF.

This chain uses TRBV10-3 with TRBJ1-2, with 7 positions matching TRBD1. CDR1 and CDR2 (germline): ENHRY, SYGVKD. The CDR3 has 12 residues. V shed 5 bases, J shed 7 bases, and the junction held 4 bases outside the gene matches. This CDR3 is CAISQGGGGYTF. The CDR3 coding sequence is TGTGCCATCAGTCAGGGGGGCGGTGGCTACACCTTC.

This chain joins TRBV12-3 or TRBV12-4 and TRBJ2-7; 8 bases align to TRBD1. The ends lost 6 bases at V and 2 bases at J; junction bases unmatched: 3. The length of the CDR3 is 13 residues. The CDR3 loop reads CASRDRGTYEQYF. The CDR3 region has the DNA TGTGCCAGCAGAGACAGGGGAACCTACGAGCAGTACTTC.

V gene TRBV3-1 (or the pseudogene TRBV3-2) combines with J gene TRBJ1-3; no firm D call. Trimming removed 4 bases from V and 3 bases from J, with 16 bases in between. In germline, CDR1 is LGHDT, CDR2 YNNKEL (reference sequence). CDR3 length: 16 amino acids. CDR3 bases: TGTGCCAGCAGCCTCAGCGGGTCCTCTAATGGAAACACCATATATTTT. It yields the protein CASSLSGSSNGNTIYF.

This chain links TRBV19 with TRBJ1-5; D uncertain. Per the germline V gene, CDR1 is LNHDA and CDR2 is SQIVND (reference sequence). V lost 0 bases and J lost 9, with 12 bases in between. This CDR3 comprises 14 residues. The CDR3 region has the DNA TGTGCCAGTAGTATAGATGCCCGCCGGGGGCCCCAGCATTTT. It encodes CASSIDARRGPQHF.

This chain connects TRBV7-6 to TRBJ1-1, with D possibly matching TRBD1 (5 bases). The V end lost 0 bases, the J end lost 3 bases, and 11 bases lay between the germline ends. CDR3 length: 15 amino acids. Per germline, CDR1 SGHVS and CDR2 FNYEAQ. CDR3 coding DNA: TGTGCCAGCAGCTTAGCGCTAAGCAGGGACACTGAAGCTTTCTTT. Encoded protein: CASSLALSRDTEAFF.

The CDR3 protein is CASSSQGPDYGYTF. The CDR3 nucleotides are TGTGCCAGCAGTAGTCAGGGGCCTGACTATGGCTACACCTTC. The chain uses TRBV2 and TRBJ1-2; D might be TRBD1 (6 bases). There are 14 residues in the CDR3. Trimming stripped 5 bases from V and 3 bases from J, with 13 bases between. CDR1 and CDR2 (germline): SNHLY, FYNNEI.

The V and J genes are TRBV5-1 and TRBJ1-3; D is possibly TRBD1 (5 bases). Germline V gene lookup returns CDR1 SGHRS and CDR2 YFSETQ. Trimming cost V 2 bases and J 0 bases, with 9 bases left between them. This CDR3 is built from 15 residues. The CDR3 coding sequence is TGCGCCAGCAGCTTCGACAGTAGCTCTGGAAACACCATATATTTT. This codes for CASSFDSSSGNTIYF.

The chain has TRBV6-5 and TRBJ2-7, with D perhaps TRBD1 (6 bases). This CDR3 has 13 residues. Germline V CDR1 and CDR2: MNHEY, SVGAGI. V lost 4 bases, J lost 3 bases, and 10 bases lay in between. The CDR3 DNA is TGTGCCAGCAGTTCAACAGGGAACTACGAGCAGTACTTC. Residues: CASSSTGNYEQYF.

This chain links TRBV15 with TRBJ2-7, with D perhaps TRBD2 (6 bases). The CDR3 sequence is 13 residues long. Trimming left V 9 bases short and J 0 bases short, with 12 bases between. Germline assignment: CDR1 LNHNV and CDR2 YYDKDF (reference sequence). The DNA of the CDR3 is TGTGCCACTGGGCGCGGGGTCTCCTACGAGCAGTACTTC. This sequence encodes CATGRGVSYEQYF.

The chain combines TRBV6-1 with TRBJ2-5; 8 bases fit TRBD2. The CDR3 is made up of 19 amino acids. After removal of 2 bases from V and 1 base from J, the junction contained 15 bases not matched to a gene. In germline, CDR1 is MNHNS, CDR2 SASEGT. The CDR3 DNA reads as TGTGCCAGCAGTGAATCTCGCCGGGGGGGGGTCTTCTCCCAAGAGACCCAGTACTTC. Protein product: CASSESRRGGVFSQETQYF.

A word on this clone: Given a far larger clone just one base away, this is likely a sequencing read error. The chain has TRBV5-4 and TRBJ1-1; a possible D gene is TRBD1 (5 bases). V shed 4 bases and J shed 1 base, with 8 bases lying between them. Per the germline V gene, CDR1 is SGHNT and CDR2 is YYREEE (reference sequence). This CDR3 spans 13 amino acids. CDR3 sequence: CASSVGQNTEAFF. The CDR3 coding sequence is TGTGCCAGCAGCGTAGGACAGAACACTGAAGCTTTCTTT.

On this clone itself: The sample holds other DNA sequences that translate to the same CDR3. This chain joins TRBV12-3 or TRBV12-4 and TRBJ1-1; D might be TRBD1 (5 bases). CDR3 length: 13 residues. Trimming pared 4 bases from V and 1 base from J, leaving 7 bases between. The CDR3 sequence is CASSSDRNTEAFF. CDR3 nucleotides: TGTGCCAGCAGTTCCGACAGGAACACTGAAGCTTTCTTT.

V is TRBV11-2 and J is TRBJ1-3; 7 bases are shared with TRBD1. The CDR3 extends over 15 amino acids. Trimming took 5 bases from V and 4 from J; bases not matched to a gene: 8. Germline V CDR1 and CDR2: SGHAT, FQNNGV. The CDR3 loop reads CASSPDRVSGNTIYF. The CDR3 nucleotides are TGTGCCAGCAGCCCCGACAGGGTATCCGGAAACACCATATATTTT.

This chain uses TRBV10-2 with TRBJ2-5, with TRBD2 identical over 8 bases. Trimming cost V 3 bases and J 2 bases; bases outside gene matches: 8. The germline V gene has CDR1 WSHSY and CDR2 SAAADI. This CDR3 has 16 residues. DNA of the CDR3: TGCGCCAGCAGTGATGGAGCGGGGGCATATCAAGAGACCCAGTACTTC. Encoded protein: CASSDGAGAYQETQYF.

For this clone: Within the sample, other DNA sequences also encode this same CDR3. This chain joins TRBV12-3 or TRBV12-4 and TRBJ1-2, with D perhaps matching TRBD1 (5 bases). The V and J ends lost 6 bases and 2 bases respectively, with 10 bases between them. CDR3 length: 13 residues. As DNA, the CDR3 is TGTGCCAGCAGCCCTGCAGGGAACTATGGCTACACCTTC. Protein product: CASSPAGNYGYTF.

This clone was observed a few times. The junction differs from germline at one of its ends, possibly a read error. The rearrangement uses TRBV3-1 (or the pseudogene TRBV3-2) and TRBJ2-7; a weak D match, TRBD2 (6 bases). This CDR3 contains 16 residues. Per germline, CDR1 LGHDT and CDR2 YNNKEL (reference sequence). CDR3 sequence reads: CASSSPGAGMSTSIDF. CDR3 nucleotides: TGTGCCAGCAGCTCCCCCGGGGCGGGGATGTCAACGAGCATTGACTTC.